The rows below give T cell receptor beta chains drawn from one sample of a study of cytomegalovirus exposure and HLA in healthy donors. This table comes from immunoSEQ multiplex PCR, and its TCRdb copy is limited to in-frame clones, with some not included. The profile covers fewer than 200,000 clones, with approximately 81% appearing a single time and 0.77% taken by the ten largest. The specimen sequenced was PBMCs. The receptors come from a woman aged 18-29 years in good health and CMV-seronegative. Each CDR3 is given with its conserved first and last residue. D genes are given only for firm matches. The size field is filled for only some rows; it gives once, few, many or a size class.

>TRBV6-5|-|13|TRBJ2-5|-
CASSYRGGGTQYF
TGTGCCAGCAGTTACCGGGGAGGGGGGACCCAGTACTTC
>TRBV6-1|TRBD2|16|TRBJ2-5|-
CASSGGVAGGWETQYF
TGTGCCAGCAGTGGGGGGGTAGCGGGAGGGTGGGAGACCCAGTACTTC
>TRBV7-9|-|15|TRBJ1-2|-
CASSHRQAANYGYTF
TGTGCCAGCAGCCACAGACAGGCGGCTAACTATGGCTACACCTTC
>TRBV9|-|15|TRBJ2-1|-
CASSGRQRSYNEQFF
TGTGCCAGCAGCGGGAGACAGCGCTCCTACAATGAGCAGTTCTTC
>TRBV21-1|-|15|TRBJ2-7|few
CASSKGASGRYEQYF
TGTGCCAGCAGCAAAGGGGCTAGCGGGAGATACGAGCAGTACTTC
>TRBV19|TRBD2|15|TRBJ2-1|-
CASSILGTRAGEQFF
TGTGCCAGTAGTATTTTAGGGACTAGGGCAGGGGAGCAGTTCTTC
>TRBV4-1|TRBD1|17|TRBJ2-1|once
CASSQDLSGGGYNEQFF
TGCGCCAGCAGCCAAGATTTATCAGGGGGTGGCTACAATGAGCAGTTCTTC
>TRBV7-8|-|16|TRBJ2-3|-
CASSLVTGSRTDTQYF
TGTGCCAGCAGCTTAGTGACGGGGAGCCGCACAGATACGCAGTATTTT
>TRBV14|TRBD2|17|TRBJ2-2|-
CASSQLTSGRYTGELFF
TGTGCCAGCAGCCAATTGACTAGCGGGAGGTACACCGGGGAGCTGTTTTTT
>TRBV7-2|-|14|TRBJ1-5|-
CASSLVSGNQPQHF
TGTGCCAGCAGCTTAGTTTCAGGTAATCAGCCCCAGCATTTT
>TRBV5-4|-|14|TRBJ2-5|-
CASSLEWREETQYF
TGTGCCAGCAGCTTGGAATGGAGAGAGGAGACCCAGTACTTC